This TCR beta chain was sequenced for a study of response to subunit inactivated influenza vaccine. Germline V gene sequence: CDR1 SQVTM, CDR2 ANQGSEA. V dropped 6 bases and J dropped 0 bases, with 13 bases sitting between them. This CDR3 is 14 amino acids long. Using its own MiXCR run on the RT-PCR reads, TCRdb lists one record per CDR3 protein. The table has more than 450,000 distinct CDR3 sequences, roughly 10% seen once. This clonotype was counted ten times or more. The sample was also reused in another study, on T cells expressing NK-cell markers. From that study: As the method of synthesis, 5'RACE template switching with UMIs yielded TCR beta cDNA. Seven HCMV-seropositive donors and one seronegative donor made up the eight sequenced donors. Sorting of alpha-beta TCR T cells alone was achieved in several experiments with an anti-gamma-delta TCR antibody. Whether expanded NKG2C-expressing T cell clones recognize HCMV is unknown.

The chain is built from TRBV29-1 and TRBJ2-3; D call uncertain. The receptor comes from a man between 50 and 59 years old who received an inactivated influenza vaccine. This specimen was PBMCs from blood, taken on the day of vaccination. The CDR3 loop reads CSVVLFTSTDTQYF. CDR3 nucleotide sequence: TGCAGCGTCGTCCTTTTTACTAGCACAGATACGCAGTATTTT.